These T cell receptor beta chains were read from a single sample in a study of T-cell reconstitution after alpha-beta-depleted transplantation in children. One entry per CDR3 protein, called by TCRdb with MiXCR from the PCR reads. The table includes about 300,000 distinct CDR3 sequences, over 7% detected once. This sample comprised peripheral blood, obtained 360 days after TCRalphabeta/CD19-depleted stem cell transplant. Every receptor here comes from a female patient between 2 and 15 years old who had a stem cell transplant for Fanconi anemia, so the T cells may come from the graft donor. Both conserved end residues are part of each CDR3.

TRBJ2-1 | 12 | TRBV20-1 | CSAEGYLGEQFF
TRBJ2-4 | 15 | TRBV20-1 | CSAPGQGIPKNIQYF
TRBJ2-1 | 13 | TRBV6-2/TRBV6-3 | CASSYSGLSEQFF
TRBJ2-1 | 11 | TRBV28 | CSLERGNEQFF
TRBJ1-6 | 18 | TRBV25-1 | CASSDMPARSSYNSPLHF
TRBJ2-2 | 19 | TRBV4-3 | CASSQLTAGTGLISGELFF
TRBJ2-1 | 14 | TRBV12-3/TRBV12-4 | CASSPYTSYNEQFF
TRBJ1-5 | 14 | TRBV7-6 | CASSLKAGSQPQHF
TRBJ2-5 | 13 | TRBV11-2 | CASSSSLGETQYF
TRBJ2-5 | 10 | TRBV20-1 | CSAVQETQYF
TRBJ2-5 | 18 | TRBV12-3/TRBV12-4 | CAISLVLAGGPVAETQYF
TRBJ1-5 | 13 | TRBV18 | CASSPSGNQPQHF
TRBJ2-1 | 15 | TRBV29-1 | CSVEPSTVTMGEQFF
TRBJ2-1 | 16 | TRBV5-1 | CASSRTGTSGYNEQFF
TRBJ1-3 | 17 | TRBV7-6 | CASSLAPRGQSGNTIYF
TRBJ2-2 | 12 | TRBV18 | CASSRSPGELFF
TRBJ1-1 | 14 | TRBV5-1 | CASSLEGIYTEAFF
TRBJ2-5 | 16 | TRBV2 | CASSTYGTGIGETQYF
TRBJ2-4 | 11 | TRBV29-1 | CSVRTSNIQYF
TRBJ2-3 | 19 | TRBV6-5 | CASSYQLDTGLGVTDTQYF
TRBJ2-2 | 14 | TRBV7-6 | CAGSGGANTGELFF
TRBJ2-2 | 15 | TRBV28 | CASSPPGGVDGELFF
TRBJ2-5 | 15 | TRBV7-2 | CASSPDAGGVKTQYF
TRBJ2-1 | 18 | TRBV2 | CAFRNRARVLSSYNEQFF
TRBJ1-1 | 13 | TRBV27 | CASSGRSNTEAFF
TRBJ2-2 | 15 | TRBV19 | CASSIGPANTGELFF
TRBJ2-1 | 15 | TRBV6-2/TRBV6-3 | CASSRTGITYNEQFF
TRBJ1-1 | 15 | TRBV5-1 | CASSLDQGRFSEAFF
TRBJ2-7 | 14 | TRBV11-1 | CASSRRQGGYEQYF
TRBJ2-1 | 15 | TRBV6-1 | CASIGSGSLYNEQFF
TRBJ1-1 | 15 | TRBV5-1 | CASSHPGDTSTEAFF
TRBJ1-4 | 14 | TRBV6-5 | CASSYDRRNEKLFF
TRBJ2-1 | 19 | TRBV3-1 | CASSQVGVAVAGVDNEQFF
TRBJ2-2 | 17 | TRBV10-3 | CAISRTGVSTNTGELFF
TRBJ2-3 | 17 | TRBV20-1 | CSATVAGGWGAPDTQYF
TRBJ1-1 | 15 | TRBV20-1 | CSARDRQGWNTEAFF
TRBJ2-2 | 15 | TRBV5-4 | CASSLALPNTGELFF
TRBJ2-7 | 14 | TRBV4-1 | CASSQEAGPYEQYF
TRBJ2-7 | 13 | TRBV7-9 | CASSPAPPYEQYF
TRBJ2-5 | 13 | TRBV15 | CATGGKIQETQYF
TRBJ1-2 | 13 | TRBV7-8 | CASSLLGTVADTF